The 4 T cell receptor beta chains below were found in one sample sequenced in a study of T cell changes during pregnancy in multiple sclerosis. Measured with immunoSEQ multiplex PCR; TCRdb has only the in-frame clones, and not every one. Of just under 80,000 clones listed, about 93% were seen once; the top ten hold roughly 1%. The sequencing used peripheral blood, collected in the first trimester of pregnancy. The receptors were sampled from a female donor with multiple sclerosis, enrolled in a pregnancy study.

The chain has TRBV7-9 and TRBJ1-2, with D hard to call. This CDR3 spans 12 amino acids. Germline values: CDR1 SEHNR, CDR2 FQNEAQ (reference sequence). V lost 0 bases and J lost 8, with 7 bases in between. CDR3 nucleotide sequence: TGTGCCAGCAGCTTAGCAGGAGGCGGCTACACCTTC. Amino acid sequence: CASSLAGGGYTF.

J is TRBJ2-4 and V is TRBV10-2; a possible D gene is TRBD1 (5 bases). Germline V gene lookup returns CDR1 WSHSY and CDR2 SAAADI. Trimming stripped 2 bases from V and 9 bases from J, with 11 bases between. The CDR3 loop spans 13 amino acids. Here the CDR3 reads CASSERARAIQYF. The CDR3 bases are TGCGCCAGCAGTGAGAGGGCCAGGGCCATTCAGTACTTC.

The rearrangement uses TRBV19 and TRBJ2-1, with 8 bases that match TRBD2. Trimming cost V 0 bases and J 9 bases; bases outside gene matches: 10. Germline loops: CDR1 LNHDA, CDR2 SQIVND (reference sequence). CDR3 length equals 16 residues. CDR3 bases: TGTGCCAGTAGTATAGATCTTGCGGGAGGAACCAGTGAGCAGTTCTTC. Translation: CASSIDLAGGTSEQFF.

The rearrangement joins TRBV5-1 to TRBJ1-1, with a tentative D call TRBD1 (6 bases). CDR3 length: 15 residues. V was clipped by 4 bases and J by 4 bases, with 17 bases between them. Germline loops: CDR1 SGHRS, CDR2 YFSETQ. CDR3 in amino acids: CASSPRGGQGTEAFF. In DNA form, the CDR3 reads TGCGCCAGCAGCCCCCGCGGGGGGCAGGGCACTGAAGCTTTCTTT.